This T cell receptor (beta chain) was sequenced for a study of a mutant IDH1 vaccine in newly diagnosed glioma. Overall study context: Patients had received radiotherapy, temozolomide, or both previously, most receiving both. Study observations and caveats: Vaccination induced immune responses in approximately 94% of patients.

Profiled with immunoSEQ multiplex PCR; TCRdb holds only in-frame clones, not every one. The sample records 30,000 to 40,000 clones, approximately 83% being singletons. As to time point: week 5, during vaccination. A 20-mer mutant IDH1 peptide at 300 ug was injected subcutaneously with topical imiquimod. On this clone: The antigen is undetermined.

This CDR3 has 11 amino acids. CDR1 is SGHRS and CDR2 is YFSETQ in the germline V gene. The V gene lost 8 bases and the J gene lost 0 bases, with 5 bases spanning the gap. V and J are TRBV5-1 and TRBJ1-1; D remains ambiguous. The source of this sequence is a man aged 25 to 40 with glioma. The source material was PBMCs, sampled from a glioma patient whose treatment included an IDH1 peptide vaccine. The CDR3 is CASRMNTEAFF. CDR3 DNA: TGCGCCAGTCGGATGAACACTGAAGCTTTCTTT.